The 7 T cell receptor beta chains reported below all come from one sample, sequenced in a study of neurological immune-mediated disorders. TCRdb re-called the 5' RACE reads through MiXCR, storing one row per CDR3 protein. The sample holds about 50,000 distinct CDR3 sequences, approximately 10% seen once. The sample taken for sequencing was PBMCs. Every receptor here comes from a man in his 70s with HTLV-1-associated myelopathy (HAM/TSP).

About this clonotype itself: A much larger clone lies one base from this, so it may be a read error. This rearrangement joins TRBV11-2 to TRBJ2-4; TRBD1 matches at 8 bases. With V trimmed by 10 bases and J by 3 bases, 8 bases remained unmatched. The CDR3 contains 14 residues. The germline CDR1 and CDR2 sequences are SGHAT and FQNNGV. This CDR3 is CAIRLTGVKNIQYF. The CDR3 DNA is TGTGCCATCAGGCTGACAGGGGTCAAAAACATTCAGTACTTC.

The rearrangement links TRBV12-3 or TRBV12-4 to TRBJ1-2; no firm D call. Trimming pared 5 bases from V and 4 bases from J, leaving 11 bases between. The CDR3 is 13 residues long. CDR3 DNA: TGTGCCAGCAGTCCCCACCGTAGCTATGGCTACACCTTC. Its translation: CASSPHRSYGYTF.

In its sample, this clonotype was seen many times. This may be a read error, as it is one base from a much larger clone. The V gene is TRBV5-6, the J gene TRBJ2-7; D not resolved. Germline V lookup: CDR1 SGHDT, CDR2 YYEEEE. Trimming took 1 base from V and 5 from J, leaving 10 bases between them. This CDR3 has 13 residues. CDR3 loop: CASSLLWADEQYF. The CDR3 nucleotides read TGTGCCAGCAGCTTGCTGTGGGCGGACGAGCAGTACTTC.

This clonotype was detected many times. Here the CDR3 DNA reads TGCAGTGCTAGAGATAGAAGACAGATTAATGAAAAACTGTTTTTT. Translating gives CSARDRRQINEKLFF. V usage is TRBV20-1 and J usage is TRBJ1-4; the D gene is possibly TRBD1 (5 bases). This CDR3 spans 15 amino acids. Germline CDR1 and CDR2: DFQATT and SNEGSKA (reference sequence). Trimming pared 0 bases from V and 4 bases from J, leaving 12 bases between.

There are many counts of this clonotype. The chain recombines TRBV19 with TRBJ2-1; 9 nucleotides align to TRBD1. Trimming took 1 base from V and 7 from J; bases not matched to a gene: 8. The CDR3 totals 16 residues. Germline-derived CDR1 and CDR2 are LNHDA and SQIVND (reference sequence). The CDR3 DNA sequence: TGTGCCAGTAGTATAGGGACCGGGACAGGGTTAAATGAGCAGTTCTTC. Translation: CASSIGTGTGLNEQFF.

The chain is built from TRBV12-3 or TRBV12-4 and TRBJ2-2; 9 positions match TRBD2. With V trimmed by 6 bases and J by 7 bases, 9 bases remained unmatched. CDR3 length: 15 amino acids. The chain's CDR3 is CASRLISGSGGELFF. The CDR3 DNA follows: TGTGCCAGCAGACTTATTAGCGGGAGTGGCGGGGAGCTGTTTTTT.

This clonotype was seen many times. The chain couples TRBV12-3 or TRBV12-4 to TRBJ2-1; the match to TRBD2 covers 14 bases. CDR3 length: 14 residues. J lost 15 bases, V lost 5 bases, and 9 bases had no gene match. The CDR3 protein is CASSLGTSGRQPFF. In nucleotides, the CDR3 is TGTGCCAGCAGTCTAGGGACTAGCGGGAGACAGCCGTTCTTC.